These 18 T cell receptor beta chains came from one sample sequenced in a study of graft-versus-host responses after intestinal transplantation. Some clones are missing from TCRdb's copy, which holds only in-frame ones; the method was immunoSEQ multiplex PCR. The profile shows roughly 3,500 clones, 79% of them singletons. Graft samples were processed, releasing intraepithelial and lamina propria lymphocytes. Material: ileum tissue, obtained around 17 and 22 days after intestinal transplantation. Receptors originate from a human patient who received an intestinal transplant, so some T cells may come from the graft donor.

The chain has TRBV28 and TRBJ2-6; tentatively, D is TRBD2 (6 bases). The length of the CDR3 is 18 residues. Germline lookup yields CDR1 MDHEN and CDR2 SYDVKM. With 3 bases removed from V and 0 bases from J, the gap between germline ends came to 15 bases. CDR3 protein: CASSFHGDWNSGANVLTF. The CDR3 coding sequence is TGTGCCAGCAGTTTTCACGGGGACTGGAACTCTGGGGCCAACGTCCTGACTTTC.

The J gene is TRBJ2-7, the V gene TRBV7-6; D not certain. The V gene's germline CDR1 is SGHVS and CDR2 FNYEAQ. Trimming removed 0 bases at V and 0 bases at J, with 6 bases between. CDR3 length equals 14 residues. The CDR3 reads CASSLAEVSYEQYF. The CDR3 DNA follows: TGTGCCAGCAGCTTAGCGGAAGTCTCCTACGAGCAGTACTTC. The full variable domain, in which reference TRBV7-6 and TRBJ2-7 provide the parts outside the CDR3, is GAGVSQSPRYKVTKRGQDVALRCDPISGHVSLYWYRQALGQGPEFLTYFNYEAQQDKSGLPNDRFSAERPEGSISTLTIQRTEQRDSAMYRCASSLAEVSYEQYFGPGTRLTVT.

The chain combines TRBV28 with TRBJ1-5; 9 nucleotides line up with TRBD1. V gave up 4 bases and J gave up 5 bases; unmatched junction bases: 6. The CDR3 runs 15 residues. In germline, CDR1 is MDHEN, CDR2 SYDVKM. This CDR3 is CASSSRQGGYQPQHF. CDR3 nucleotide sequence: TGTGCCAGCAGTTCCCGACAGGGGGGCTATCAGCCCCAGCATTTT.

The J gene is TRBJ1-2, the V gene TRBV1; the table's D call, TRBD1, was not checked against the DNA. TRBV1 is a pseudogene. The CDR3 totals 15 residues. DNA of the CDR3: TGCACCAGCAGCCAAAGACCGGGACAGGCCTATGGCTACACCTTC. Translated, it gives CTSSQRPGQAYGYTF.

J is TRBJ2-1 and V is TRBV5-6; 8 bases map to TRBD1. The length of the CDR3 is 14 residues. The V segment lost 7 bases and the J segment 4 bases; nucleotides outside the gene matches: 7. Germline assignment: CDR1 SGHDT and CDR2 YYEEEE. The CDR3 loop reads CASSGGRGYNEQFF. CDR3 DNA sequence: TGTGCCAGCTCAGGGGGCCGCGGGTACAATGAGCAGTTCTTC.

This sequence joins TRBV18 and TRBJ2-2; D remains unclear. V lost 2 bases and J 6 bases, leaving 4 bases between the germline ends. This CDR3 comprises 12 residues. CDR1 KGHSH and CDR2 LQKENI come from the germline V gene. Here the CDR3 DNA reads TGTGCCAGCTCACCAGTTTCCGGGGAGCTGTTTTTT. Protein sequence: CASSPVSGELFF.

A few counts support this clone. The chain joins TRBV6-1 to TRBJ1-5, with TRBD1 as a possible D gene (5 bases). The CDR3 consists of 14 residues. CDR1 and CDR2 from the germline V gene are MNHNS and SASEGT. The V end lost 5 bases, the J end lost 12 bases, and 20 bases lay between the germline ends. The CDR3 coding sequence is TGTGCCAGCAGTAACTCCGGGACCCCAGGAGGCCAGCATTTT. Amino acids: CASSNSGTPGGQHF.

The chain carries TRBV6-6 and TRBJ1-1; 7 bases align to TRBD1. CDR1 and CDR2 from the germline V gene are MNHNY and SVGAGI (reference sequence). The CDR3 contains 13 residues. The junction had 5 bases not matched to a gene; V was cut back by 4 bases and J by 6 bases. Here the CDR3 reads CASSFSTGAEAFF. For the CDR3, the DNA is TGTGCCAGCAGTTTTTCAACAGGGGCTGAAGCTTTCTTT.

For this clone: The junction and the germline gene differ at one end; a read error may be behind it. The genes are TRBV6-5 and TRBJ1-2; no reliable D call. CDR1 and CDR2 from the germline V gene are MNHEY and SVGAGI. The CDR3 runs 13 residues. The CDR3 sequence is CAGSYSIGNGYTF. As DNA, the CDR3 is TGTGCCGGCAGTTACTCGATAGGAAATGGCTACACCTTC.

This sequence joins TRBV30 and TRBJ1-5; D remains unclear. This CDR3 is 13 amino acids long. V was pared by 7 bases and J by 4 bases, with 14 bases between. Germline assignment: CDR1 GTSNPN and CDR2 SVGIG (reference sequence). CDR3 protein: CAFGEKGNQPQHF. CDR3 sequence (DNA): TGTGCCTTCGGGGAGAAAGGGAATCAGCCCCAGCATTTT.

Note on this clone: The DNA is left out, because the CDR3 cannot be placed on it with certainty; the CDR3 is given as TCRdb lists it. The J gene is TRBJ2-6, the V gene TRBV21-1; the D call TRBD1 from the table was never checked on the DNA. TRBV21-1 is given as a pseudogene. Termini included, the CDR3 measures 20 amino acids. CDR3 residues: CASSSKIVGQGALGANVLTF.

This chain links TRBV6-5 with TRBJ2-5; the match to TRBD2 covers 8 bases. The length of the CDR3 is 14 residues. Germline CDR1 reads MNHEY; CDR2 reads SVGAGI. V was clipped by 4 bases and J by 0 bases; unmatched bases: 1. In DNA form, the CDR3 reads TGTGCCAGCAGTTTAGCGGGGAACCAAGAGACCCAGTACTTC. Translating gives CASSLAGNQETQYF.

A few counts support this clone. A junction end diverges from the germline sequence, so it may reflect a read error. The gene calls are TRBV4-1 and TRBJ1-6; TRBD1 agrees at 9 bases. The CDR3 consists of 13 residues. Germline CDR1 MGHRA, CDR2 YSYEKL. CDR3 DNA: TGCGCCAGCAGCCAAGAGGGAGGGACAGGGACCCAGTTT. It yields the protein CASSQEGGTGTQF.

The chain uses TRBV6-5 and TRBJ1-2, with 7 bases fitting TRBD1. The germline CDR1 and CDR2 sequences are MNHEY and SVGAGI. V shed 11 bases, J shed 3 bases, and the junction held 15 bases outside the gene matches. The length of the CDR3 is 15 residues. CDR3 amino acids: CAPVTGEGADYGYTF. The CDR3 coding sequence is TGTGCCCCGGTAACGGGGGAGGGGGCAGACTATGGCTACACCTTC.

This clone was seen more than once but under ten times. The gene calls are TRBV19 and TRBJ1-5, with no clear D. This CDR3 comprises 13 residues. Germline loops: CDR1 LNHDA, CDR2 SQIVND (reference sequence). Trimming pared 6 bases from V and 0 bases from J, leaving 6 bases between. The CDR3 reads CASRKDSNQPQHF. In nucleotides, the CDR3 is TGTGCCAGTAGAAAGGATAGCAATCAGCCCCAGCATTTT.

J is TRBJ2-7 and V is TRBV7-2; D remains unclear. Per the germline V gene, CDR1 is SGHTA and CDR2 is FQGNSA. V dropped 5 bases and J dropped 0 bases, with 14 bases sitting between them. This CDR3 comprises 15 residues. The DNA of the CDR3 is TGTGCCAGCAGCCGAAAGCTGGACGGCTCCTACGAGCAGTACTTC. It codes for CASSRKLDGSYEQYF.

This clone appeared a few times. This sequence joins TRBV5-4 and TRBJ2-7; D might be TRBD1 (6 bases). With 5 bases removed from V and 4 bases from J, the gap between germline ends came to 16 bases. The CDR3 is 14 residues long. Germline CDR1 reads SGHNT; CDR2 reads YYREEE (reference sequence). CDR3 in amino acids: CASSPARGRYEQYF. CDR3 sequence (DNA): TGTGCCAGCAGTCCCGCCAGGGGCCGATACGAGCAGTACTTC.

V gene TRBV29-1 combines with J gene TRBJ2-1; TRBD2 might be the D (6 bases). Germline V gives CDR1 SQVTM, CDR2 ANQGSEA. V gave up 8 bases and J gave up 8 bases, with 19 bases separating them. There are 13 residues in the CDR3. The CDR3 sequence is CSFDTQSGDEQFF. The DNA of the CDR3 is TGCAGCTTCGATACCCAGTCGGGGGATGAGCAGTTCTTC.